The rows below give T cell receptor beta chains drawn from one sample of a study of T-cell memory formation after mild COVID-19. MiXCR, applied by TCRdb to the 5' RACE reads, yields one record per CDR3 protein. The sample holds fewer than 650,000 distinct CDR3 sequences; 20% to 25% are singletons and the top ten take about 8.4%. Sequenced sample: PBMCs or a T cell subset sorted from them (not recorded which). These receptors all come from an adult woman who had mild COVID-19 (a few samples of this study predate the infection). Cell type and time point are not known. Each CDR3 is given with its conserved first and last residue. Fields, in order: V gene, clone size, D gene, J gene, CDR3 DNA, CDR3 protein. D genes are given only for firm matches. Only some rows state a clone size, as once, few, many or a class for expanded clones.

>TRBV19|NA|NA|TRBJ2-2
TGTGCCACCCGTGTTCGGGCCGGGGAGCTGTTTTTT
CATRVRAGELFF
>TRBV9|NA|TRBD1|TRBJ1-2
TGTGCCAGCAGCCCCGACCCCGGGACAGGGGGCTACGTAGGCTACACCTTC
CASSPDPGTGGYVGYTF
>TRBV20-1|few|NA|TRBJ1-5
TGCAGTGCTAGAGATGGGCCTAGCAATCAGCCCCAGCATTTT
CSARDGPSNQPQHF
>TRBV20-1|NA|TRBD1|TRBJ1-2
TGCAGTGCTAGAGAGGGGTTTGGGGACAGACCCAACTATGGCTACACCTTC
CSAREGFGDRPNYGYTF
>TRBV19|NA|NA|TRBJ1-5
TGTGCCAGTAGTCCCCTCTTGGGAAATCAGCCCCAGCATTTT
CASSPLLGNQPQHF
>TRBV12-3/TRBV12-4|many|NA|TRBJ2-5
TGTGCCAGCAGTCCGGTACAAGAGACCCAGTACTTC
CASSPVQETQYF
>TRBV12-3/TRBV12-4|many|TRBD1|TRBJ1-2
TGTGCCAGCAGCTTAGGGGGCGGCTATGGCTACACCTTC
CASSLGGGYGYTF
>TRBV30|NA|NA|TRBJ2-3
TGTGCCTGGAGTCCTTATGGAGATACGCAGTATTTT
CAWSPYGDTQYF
>TRBV3-1|NA|TRBD2|TRBJ2-1
TGTGCCAGCAGCCCTCGGACTAGCGGGGGACCCTACAATGAGCAGTTCTTC
CASSPRTSGGPYNEQFF
>TRBV5-1|many|NA|TRBJ2-3
TGCGCCAGCAGCTTGGAAGGGACGCAGTATTTT
CASSLEGTQYF
>TRBV6-2/TRBV6-3|few|TRBD1|TRBJ1-2
TGTGCCAGCAGTCGCCGGGACAGAGACTATGCGGGCTACACCTTC
CASSRRDRDYAGYTF
>TRBV7-9|many|NA|TRBJ2-7
TGTGCCAGCAGCAACAGTGATAGCTCCTACGAGCAGTACTTC
CASSNSDSSYEQYF
>TRBV9|many|NA|TRBJ1-6
TGTGCCAGCAGTCAAGGAGGGAGCAACTCACCCCTCCACTTT
CASSQGGSNSPLHF
>TRBV11-2|few|NA|TRBJ2-3
TGTGCCAGCAGCTCCCTGCCGGGGTGGGACACAGATACGCAGTATTTT
CASSSLPGWDTDTQYF
>TRBV7-6|NA|TRBD2|TRBJ2-3
TGTGCCAGCAGCGCGACTAGCGTGAGGAGCACAGATACGCAGTATTTT
CASSATSVRSTDTQYF
>TRBV4-3|NA|NA|TRBJ2-1
TGCGCCAGCAGCCAAGAGGCGGCTAACAGTGAGCAGTTCTTC
CASSQEAANSEQFF
>TRBV20-1|NA|NA|TRBJ1-2
TGCAGTGCTAGAGTACGTGACTATGGCTACACCTTC
CSARVRDYGYTF
>TRBV7-9|few|TRBD1|TRBJ1-1
TGTGCCAGCAGCCCCGGACAGGGCTTGAGGGACACTGAAGCTTTCTTT
CASSPGQGLRDTEAFF
>TRBV12-3/TRBV12-4|NA|TRBD1|TRBJ1-2
TGTGCCAGCTTAGGGGGCACGAACTATGGCTACACCTTC
CASLGGTNYGYTF
>TRBV20-1|NA|NA|TRBJ2-7
TGCAGTGGGCGGGGTCCCGGCGAGCAGTACTTC
CSGRGPGEQYF
>TRBV2|few|TRBD2|TRBJ2-3
TGTGCCAGCAGAACTAGCGGTGCTAGCACAGATACGCAGTATTTT
CASRTSGASTDTQYF
>TRBV14|NA|NA|TRBJ2-5
TGTGCCAGCAGCAAAGATCGAACTAGCCAGGAGACCCAGTACTTC
CASSKDRTSQETQYF
>TRBV4-2|NA|NA|TRBJ1-3
TGTGCCAGCAGCCAAGATCGGAACAGGGCTGGAAACACCATATATTTT
CASSQDRNRAGNTIYF
>TRBV19|few|TRBD1|TRBJ2-3
TGTGCCAGTAGGGGGACAGGGGACTGGGATACGCAGTATTTT
CASRGTGDWDTQYF
>TRBV7-2|few|TRBD2|TRBJ2-5
TGTGCCAGCAGCTTTCAAGCGGGAGGTGGAGAGACCCAGTACTTC
CASSFQAGGGETQYF
>TRBV5-1|few|TRBD2|TRBJ2-1
TGCGCCAGCAGCTATAGTAGCGGGGGGATCTACAATGAGCAGTTCTTC
CASSYSSGGIYNEQFF
>TRBV10-3|NA|NA|TRBJ2-3
TGTGCCATCAGTGATAGGGGATACACAGATACGCAGTATTTT
CAISDRGYTDTQYF